The 12 T cell receptor beta chains presented below share a single source sample, sequenced in a study of patients and donors after allogeneic stem cell transplantation. TCRdb passed the RT-PCR reads through MiXCR, listing each CDR3 protein once. The sample lists more than 150,000 distinct CDR3 sequences; around 41% were seen once. Input material: blood, either unsorted or a sorted T cell fraction (not recorded which). These receptors originate from a human donor who was either an allogeneic HSCT recipient or a stem cell or donor lymphocyte infusion donor (not recorded which). It is not recorded whose cells these are; they may come from a transplant donor.

The chain carries TRBV4-3 and TRBJ1-1; no firm D call. CDR3 length: 16 amino acids. Trimming shortened V by 4 bases and J by 4 bases, and 19 bases separated the two germline ends. From germline, CDR1 is LGHNA and CDR2 YSLEER. The CDR3 DNA reads TGCGCCAGCAGCCCCCCAGGAAGGGCGCATGGCACTGAAGCTTTCTTT. Encoded protein: CASSPPGRAHGTEAFF.

This clonotype was seen repeatedly, ten times or more. V usage is TRBV30 and J usage is TRBJ1-1, with a tentative D call TRBD1 (6 bases). V was cut by 4 bases and J by 5 bases, with 17 bases left in between. The CDR3 is 14 amino acids. In germline, CDR1 is GTSNPN, CDR2 SVGIG (reference sequence). CDR3 bases: TGTGCCTGGAAGGGGGTAGGGGCGGGGACTGAAGCTTTCTTT. Protein: CAWKGVGAGTEAFF.

The chain couples TRBV7-2 to TRBJ1-2; D unclear. The ends were cut back, 6 bases at V and 1 base at J, with 6 bases in the middle. CDR3 size: 12 residues. CDR1 and CDR2 from the germline V gene are SGHTA and FQGNSA. The chain's CDR3 is CASSPNNYGYTF. The CDR3 DNA reads TGTGCCAGCAGTCCCAATAACTATGGCTACACCTTC.

The CDR3 sequence is CASSVGQGYGYTF. The CDR3 nucleotides are TGTGCCAGCAGTGTGGGACAGGGATATGGCTACACCTTC. The chain has TRBV25-1 and TRBJ1-2; 9 nucleotides match TRBD1. J lost 5 bases, V lost 4 bases, and 2 bases had no gene match. Germline lookup yields CDR1 MGHDK and CDR2 SYGVNS. There are 13 residues in the CDR3.

This clonotype appeared a few times. The genes are TRBV12-3 or TRBV12-4 and TRBJ1-2; D call uncertain. V was cut by 5 bases and J by 4 bases, with 14 bases left in between. The CDR3 has 14 amino acids. The CDR3 DNA sequence: TGTGCCAGCAGTCTAACCGCCATCGGCTATGGCTACACCTTC. This encodes CASSLTAIGYGYTF.

The chain joins TRBV5-6 to TRBJ2-2, with 7 bases that match TRBD1. Germline V lookup: CDR1 SGHDT, CDR2 YYEEEE. The length of the CDR3 is 15 residues. J was trimmed by 1 base and V by 3 bases; bases with no gene match: 3. The DNA for the CDR3 is TGTGCCAGCAGCTGGGGACAGATGAACACCGGGGAGCTGTTTTTT. It is translated as CASSWGQMNTGELFF.

This chain connects TRBV28 to TRBJ2-3; maybe TRBD2 (7 bases). From germline, CDR1 is MDHEN and CDR2 SYDVKM. The V gene lost 5 bases and the J gene lost 0 bases, with 9 bases spanning the gap. The CDR3 runs 14 residues. The CDR3 protein is CASSGGGSTDTQYF. The CDR3 region has the DNA TGTGCCAGCAGTGGGGGGGGCAGCACAGATACGCAGTATTTT.

This clonotype appeared a few times. The chain is built from TRBV5-1 and TRBJ1-5; tentative D call: TRBD1 (6 bases). The CDR3 has 14 amino acids. Germline V gene lookup returns CDR1 SGHRS and CDR2 YFSETQ. V dropped 4 bases and J dropped 1 base, with 9 bases sitting between them. CDR3 in DNA: TGCGCCAGCAGCCCGGACAGAAGCAATCAGCCCCAGCATTTT. It translates to CASSPDRSNQPQHF.

J is TRBJ2-7 and V is TRBV4-2, with 12 positions matching TRBD2. The CDR3 has 18 amino acids. Trimming removed 0 bases from V and 2 bases from J; junction bases left unmatched: 8. Per germline, CDR1 LGHNA and CDR2 YNFKEQ. CDR3: CASSQEDGRLAGAYEQYF. As DNA, the CDR3 is TGTGCCAGCAGCCAAGAAGACGGTAGACTAGCGGGGGCCTACGAGCAGTACTTC.

The rearrangement joins TRBV28 to TRBJ2-5; possible D gene TRBD2, 5 bases. V was clipped by 2 bases and J by 7 bases, with 17 bases between them. This CDR3 spans 15 amino acids. Germline CDR1 MDHEN, CDR2 SYDVKM. The CDR3 sequence: CASSLDLVEGGTQYF. The CDR3 DNA reads TGTGCCAGCAGTTTAGATTTGGTTGAGGGCGGGACCCAGTACTTC.

This chain joins TRBV9 and TRBJ1-1; D gene uncertain. The V end lost 7 bases, the J end lost 1 base, and 8 bases lay between the germline ends. Germline V gene data show CDR1 as SGDLS and CDR2 as YYNGEE. The CDR3 extends over 12 amino acids. The CDR3 spells CASGQGNTEAFF. In DNA form, the CDR3 reads TGTGCCAGCGGCCAAGGGAACACTGAAGCTTTCTTT.

The chain recombines TRBV18 with TRBJ2-3; no clear D gene. The CDR3 spans 14 residues. V lost 2 bases and J 2 bases, leaving 8 bases between the germline ends. The germline gives CDR1 KGHSH, CDR2 LQKENI. The CDR3 region is CASSPVGNTDTQYF. CDR3 bases: TGTGCCAGCTCACCAGTAGGGAACACAGATACGCAGTATTTT.